This T cell receptor (beta chain) derives from a study of TIL therapy for anti-PD-1-resistant metastatic lung cancer. Study outcomes and limitations: Compared with baseline intratumoral T cells, expanded TIL cultures were more clonal and less diverse (around 5.9% vs 31%).

This was the immunoSEQ v3 assay. Assay: immunoSEQ multiplex PCR; the TCRdb copy retains only in-frame clones and omits some. Among around 7,000 clones listed, under 65% were seen once. On this clone: Its target is unknown.

Time point described: pre-treatment sample, taken before nivolumab and TIL therapy. Tumor tissue came from excised metastases, mostly pleural nodules or supraclavicular lymph nodes. The CDR3 is 16 residues long. V shed 5 bases and J 4 bases; nucleotides not matched to a gene: 6. Per the germline V gene, CDR1 is SGHTA and CDR2 is FQGNSA. The rearrangement links TRBV7-2 to TRBJ1-5; TRBD1 matches 12 bases. The source was tumor tissue, collected at baseline. The receptor was isolated from a person aged 25 to 85 with non-small cell lung cancer. The CDR3 DNA reads as TGTGCCAGCAGCGGGGGACAGGGGGCCCCGAATCAGCCCCAGCATTTT. Residues: CASSGGQGAPNQPQHF.